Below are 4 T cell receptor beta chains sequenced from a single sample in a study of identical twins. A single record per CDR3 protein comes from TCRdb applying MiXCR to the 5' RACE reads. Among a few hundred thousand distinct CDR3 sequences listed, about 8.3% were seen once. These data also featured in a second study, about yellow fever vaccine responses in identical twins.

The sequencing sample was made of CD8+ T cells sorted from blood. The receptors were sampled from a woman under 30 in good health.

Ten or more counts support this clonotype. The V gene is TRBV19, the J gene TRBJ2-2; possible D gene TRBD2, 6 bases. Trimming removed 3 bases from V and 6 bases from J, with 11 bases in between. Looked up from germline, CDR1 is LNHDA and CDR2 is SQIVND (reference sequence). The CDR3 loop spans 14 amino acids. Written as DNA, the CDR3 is TGTGCCAGTAGTATCACTAGCAGGGCCGGGGAGCTGTTTTTT. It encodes CASSITSRAGELFF.

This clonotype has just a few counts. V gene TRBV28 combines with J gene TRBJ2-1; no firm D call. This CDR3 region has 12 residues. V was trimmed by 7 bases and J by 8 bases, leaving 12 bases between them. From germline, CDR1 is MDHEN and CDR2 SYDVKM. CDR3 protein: CASMASVYEQFF. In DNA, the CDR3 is TGTGCCAGCATGGCATCCGTTTATGAGCAGTTCTTC.

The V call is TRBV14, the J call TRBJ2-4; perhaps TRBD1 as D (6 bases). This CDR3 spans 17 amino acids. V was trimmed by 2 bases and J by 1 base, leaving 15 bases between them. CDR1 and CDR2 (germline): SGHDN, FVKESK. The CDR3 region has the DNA TGTGCCAGCAGCCAACAACCAGGGGATGGGGCCAAAAACATTCAGTACTTC. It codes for CASSQQPGDGAKNIQYF.

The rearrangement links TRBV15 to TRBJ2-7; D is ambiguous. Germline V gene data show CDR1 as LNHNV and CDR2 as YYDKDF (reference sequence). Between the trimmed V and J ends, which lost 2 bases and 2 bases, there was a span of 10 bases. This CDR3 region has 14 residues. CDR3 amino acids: CATSRPYPPYEQYF. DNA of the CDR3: TGTGCCACCAGCAGACCCTATCCCCCCTACGAGCAGTACTTC.